Presented here are 10 T cell receptor beta chains from one specimen sequenced in a study of blood T cell repertoires in COVID-19. Sequencing was performed with immunoSEQ multiplex PCR; in TCRdb, only in-frame clones are kept and a portion is missing. The sample lists around 260,000 clones; 88% were seen once. Input material: peripheral blood. Source of these receptors: a man in his 60s who had recovered from COVID-19.

This rearrangement joins TRBV11-3 to TRBJ1-5, with TRBD1 matching over 9 bases. From germline, CDR1 is SGHNT and CDR2 YENEEA. J lost 4 bases, V lost 5 bases, and 6 bases had no gene match. The length of the CDR3 is 15 residues. The CDR3 protein is CASSPGTGLNQPQHF. The CDR3, as DNA: TGTGCCAGCAGCCCAGGGACAGGGTTAAATCAGCCCCAGCATTTT.

This chain's CDR3 is CASTRGTQALNTEAFF. CDR3 DNA sequence: TGTGCCAGTACCCGAGGGACACAGGCCCTGAACACTGAAGCTTTCTTT. The chain has TRBV19 and TRBJ1-1; weak D call: TRBD1 (6 bases). The germline gives CDR1 LNHDA, CDR2 SQIVND (reference sequence). V was pared by 7 bases and J by 0 bases, with 18 bases between. The CDR3 sequence is 16 residues long.

A single count supports this clone. This sample includes further DNA sequences coding for the same CDR3. The V and J genes are TRBV6-5 and TRBJ1-6; TRBD1 matches at 8 bases. CDR3 size: 14 residues. Looked up from germline, CDR1 is MNHEY and CDR2 is SVGAGI. J was trimmed by 6 bases and V by 6 bases; bases with no gene match: 4. CDR3 in amino acids: CASRQGAGNSPLHF. The CDR3 nucleotides read TGTGCCAGCAGGCAGGGGGCCGGTAATTCACCCCTCCACTTT.

This chain connects TRBV6-1 to TRBJ2-3; tentative D call: TRBD2 (6 bases). Germline values: CDR1 MNHNS, CDR2 SASEGT. Trimming pared 3 bases from V and 1 base from J, leaving 11 bases between. The CDR3 is 15 residues long. CDR3 sequence reads: CASSDGGGGTDTQYF. The CDR3 nucleotides are TGTGCCAGCAGTGACGGGGGTGGTGGCACAGATACGCAGTATTTT.

The gene calls are TRBV5-1 and TRBJ1-1; 9 nucleotides agree with TRBD1. The CDR3 is made up of 16 amino acids. Germline-derived CDR1 and CDR2 are SGHRS and YFSETQ. J was trimmed by 4 bases and V by 4 bases; bases with no gene match: 11. The CDR3 sequence is CASSPDRGESGTEAFF. Written as DNA, the CDR3 is TGCGCCAGCAGCCCTGACAGGGGGGAGAGTGGCACTGAAGCTTTCTTT.

The chain employs TRBV5-1 and TRBJ1-4; TRBD1 aligns across 9 bases. Germline values: CDR1 SGHRS, CDR2 YFSETQ. V gave up 4 bases and J gave up 5 bases; unmatched junction bases: 9. This CDR3 comprises 16 residues. The CDR3 spells CASSTGTGHRNEKLFF. CDR3 coding DNA: TGCGCCAGCAGCACAGGGACAGGGCATCGAAATGAAAAACTGTTTTTT.

This chain uses TRBV12-3 or TRBV12-4 with TRBJ1-5; a weak D match, TRBD1 (6 bases). V dropped 4 bases and J dropped 9 bases, with 13 bases sitting between them. The CDR3 runs to 13 residues. The CDR3 reads CASSSTGFAPQHF. CDR3 coding DNA: TGTGCCAGCAGTTCAACAGGGTTTGCGCCCCAGCATTTT.

This chain uses TRBV24-1 with TRBJ2-1; possibly TRBD2 for D (6 bases). V was pared by 3 bases and J by 6 bases, with 11 bases between. This CDR3 spans 14 amino acids. CDR1 and CDR2 (germline): KGHDR, SFDVKD. The CDR3 loop reads CATSDGGGSNEQFF. The CDR3 DNA reads TGTGCCACCAGTGATGGTGGGGGGTCCAATGAGCAGTTCTTC.

This chain uses TRBV14 with TRBJ1-6; D is ambiguous. CDR3 length: 14 amino acids. Germline loops: CDR1 SGHDN, CDR2 FVKESK. V lost 0 bases and J 6 bases, leaving 6 bases between the germline ends. CDR3 amino acids: CASSQEAGNSPLHF. CDR3 nucleotides: TGTGCCAGCAGCCAAGAGGCGGGTAATTCACCCCTCCACTTT.

This chain links TRBV25-1 with TRBJ1-2, with D uncertain. CDR3 length equals 11 residues. The V and J ends lost 2 bases and 7 bases respectively, with 5 bases between them. CDR1 and CDR2 from the germline V gene are MGHDK and SYGVNS. The CDR3 DNA reads TGTGCCAGCAGTGAACTGAGTGGCTACACCTTC. This codes for CASSELSGYTF.